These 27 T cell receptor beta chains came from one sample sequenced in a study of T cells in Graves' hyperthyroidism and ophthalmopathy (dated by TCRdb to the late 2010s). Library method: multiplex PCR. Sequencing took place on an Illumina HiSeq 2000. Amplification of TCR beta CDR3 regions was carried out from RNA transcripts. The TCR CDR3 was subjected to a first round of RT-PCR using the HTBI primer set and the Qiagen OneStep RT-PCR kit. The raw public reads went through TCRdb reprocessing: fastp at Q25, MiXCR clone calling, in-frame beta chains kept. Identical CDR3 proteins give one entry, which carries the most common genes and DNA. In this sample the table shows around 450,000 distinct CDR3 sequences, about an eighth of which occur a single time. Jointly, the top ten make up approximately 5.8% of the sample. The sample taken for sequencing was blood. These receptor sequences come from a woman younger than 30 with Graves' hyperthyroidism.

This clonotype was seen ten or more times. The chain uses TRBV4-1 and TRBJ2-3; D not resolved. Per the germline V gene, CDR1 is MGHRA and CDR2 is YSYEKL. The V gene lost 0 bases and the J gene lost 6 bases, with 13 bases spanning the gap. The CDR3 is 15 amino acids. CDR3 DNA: TGCGCCAGCAGCCAAGATCCGGCGTCCATCGATACGCAGTATTTT. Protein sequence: CASSQDPASIDTQYF.

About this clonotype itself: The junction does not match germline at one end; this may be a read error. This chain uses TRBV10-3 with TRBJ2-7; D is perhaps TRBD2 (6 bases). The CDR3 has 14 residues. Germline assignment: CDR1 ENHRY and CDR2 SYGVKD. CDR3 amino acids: CAVSEGGVPYEQYF. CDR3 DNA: TGTGCCGTCAGTGAAGGCGGGGTTCCCTACGAGCAGTACTTC.

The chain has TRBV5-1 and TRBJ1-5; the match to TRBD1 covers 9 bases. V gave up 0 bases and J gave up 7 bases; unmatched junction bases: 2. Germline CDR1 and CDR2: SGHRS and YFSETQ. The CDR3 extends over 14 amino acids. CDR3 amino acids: CASSLGDRAQPQHF. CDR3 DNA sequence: TGCGCCAGCAGCTTGGGGGACAGGGCCCAGCCCCAGCATTTT.

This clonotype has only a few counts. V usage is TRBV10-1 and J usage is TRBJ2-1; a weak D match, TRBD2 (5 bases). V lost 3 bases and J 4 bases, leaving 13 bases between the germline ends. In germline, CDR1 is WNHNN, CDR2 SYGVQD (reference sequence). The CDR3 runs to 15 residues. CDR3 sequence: CASSDAGRGYNEQFF. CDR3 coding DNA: TGCGCCAGCAGTGATGCGGGCCGTGGGTACAATGAGCAGTTCTTC.

The CDR3: CASSQDRQGAYEQYF. The CDR3 coding sequence is TGTGCCAGCAGCCAAGACCGACAGGGAGCCTACGAGCAGTACTTC. This chain uses TRBV3-1 with TRBJ2-7, with 7 bases identical to TRBD1. Germline V gene lookup returns CDR1 LGHDT and CDR2 YNNKEL (reference sequence). The CDR3 is 15 residues long. Germline trimming cut 0 bases from V and 2 bases from J; bases unmatched to any gene: 4.

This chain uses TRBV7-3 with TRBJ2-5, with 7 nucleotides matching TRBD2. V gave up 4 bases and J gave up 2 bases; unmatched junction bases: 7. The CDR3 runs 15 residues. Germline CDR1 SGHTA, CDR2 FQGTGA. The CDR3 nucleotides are TGTGCCAGCAGCTCCGCGGGAGCGCCACAAGAGACCCAGTACTTC. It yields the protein CASSSAGAPQETQYF.

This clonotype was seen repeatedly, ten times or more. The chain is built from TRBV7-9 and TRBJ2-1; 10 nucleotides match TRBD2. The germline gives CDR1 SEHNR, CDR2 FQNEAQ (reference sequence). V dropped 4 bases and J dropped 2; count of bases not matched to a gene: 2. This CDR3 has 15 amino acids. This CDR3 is CASSSSGRAYNEQFF. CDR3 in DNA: TGTGCCAGCAGCTCCAGCGGGAGGGCCTACAATGAGCAGTTCTTC.

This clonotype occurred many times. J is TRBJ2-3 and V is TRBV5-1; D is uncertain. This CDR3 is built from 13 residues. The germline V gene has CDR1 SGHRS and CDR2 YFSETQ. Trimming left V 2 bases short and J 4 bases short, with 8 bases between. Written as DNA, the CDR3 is TGCGCCAGCAGCTTACCAGCCCCAGATACGCAGTATTTT. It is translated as CASSLPAPDTQYF.

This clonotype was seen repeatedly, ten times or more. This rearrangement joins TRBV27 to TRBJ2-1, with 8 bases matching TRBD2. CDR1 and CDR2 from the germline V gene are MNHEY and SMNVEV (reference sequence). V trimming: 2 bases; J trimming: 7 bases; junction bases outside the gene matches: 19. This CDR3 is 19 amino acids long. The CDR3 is CASSLDSSGVGIGINEQFF. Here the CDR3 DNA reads TGTGCCAGCAGTTTAGACAGTAGCGGGGTCGGCATTGGAATTAATGAGCAGTTCTTC.

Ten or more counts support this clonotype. CDR3 DNA sequence: TGTGCCAGCAGCGTAGGTCGGCAAGAAAAACTGTTTTTT. Protein sequence: CASSVGRQEKLFF. This chain uses TRBV9 with TRBJ1-4; D is uncertain. Trimming left V 0 bases short and J 8 bases short, with 8 bases between. The germline V gene has CDR1 SGDLS and CDR2 YYNGEE. The CDR3 runs to 13 residues.

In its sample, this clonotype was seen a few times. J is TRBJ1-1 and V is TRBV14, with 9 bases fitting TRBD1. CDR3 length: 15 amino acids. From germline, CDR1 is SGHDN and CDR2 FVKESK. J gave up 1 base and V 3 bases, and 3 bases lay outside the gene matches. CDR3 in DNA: TGTGCCAGCAGCCAGCGGACAGGGGCGAACACTGAAGCTTTCTTT. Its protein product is CASSQRTGANTEAFF.

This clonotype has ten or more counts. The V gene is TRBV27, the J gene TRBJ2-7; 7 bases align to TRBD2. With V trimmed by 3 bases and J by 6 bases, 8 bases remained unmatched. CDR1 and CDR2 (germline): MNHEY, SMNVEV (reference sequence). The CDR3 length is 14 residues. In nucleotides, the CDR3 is TGTGCCAGCAGTTTGGGGGGGAGGGCCGGCGAGCAGTACTTC. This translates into CASSLGGRAGEQYF.

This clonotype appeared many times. CDR3 sequence reads: CASSQDLRGGEQYF. The CDR3 DNA is TGCGCCAGCAGCCAAGATTTAAGAGGTGGCGAGCAGTACTTC. The V gene is TRBV4-3, the J gene TRBJ2-7; D unresolved. The CDR3 spans 14 residues. Germline CDR1 is LGHNA and CDR2 is YSLEER. Trimming removed 0 bases at V and 6 bases at J, with 12 bases between.

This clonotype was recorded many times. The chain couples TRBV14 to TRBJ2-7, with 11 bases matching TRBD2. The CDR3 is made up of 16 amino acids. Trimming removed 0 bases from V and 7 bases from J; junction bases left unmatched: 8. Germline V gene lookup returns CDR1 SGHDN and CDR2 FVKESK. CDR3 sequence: CASSQDAWASGREQYF. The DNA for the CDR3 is TGTGCCAGCAGCCAAGATGCATGGGCTAGCGGGAGGGAGCAGTACTTC.

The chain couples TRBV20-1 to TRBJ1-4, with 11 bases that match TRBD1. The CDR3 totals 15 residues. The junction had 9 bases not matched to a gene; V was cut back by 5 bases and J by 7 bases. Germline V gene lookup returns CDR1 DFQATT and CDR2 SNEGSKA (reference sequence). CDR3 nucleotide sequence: TGCAGTGCTCGCCGGGACAGGGGGTTTATTGAAAAACTGTTTTTT. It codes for CSARRDRGFIEKLFF.

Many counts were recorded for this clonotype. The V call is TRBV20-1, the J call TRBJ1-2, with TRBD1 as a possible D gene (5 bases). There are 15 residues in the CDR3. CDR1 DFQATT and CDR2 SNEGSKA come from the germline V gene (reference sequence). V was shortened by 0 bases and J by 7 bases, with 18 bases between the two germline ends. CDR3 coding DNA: TGCAGTGCTAGAGATCCTAAAGGGGAGGGTGGTGGCTACACCTTC. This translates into CSARDPKGEGGGYTF.

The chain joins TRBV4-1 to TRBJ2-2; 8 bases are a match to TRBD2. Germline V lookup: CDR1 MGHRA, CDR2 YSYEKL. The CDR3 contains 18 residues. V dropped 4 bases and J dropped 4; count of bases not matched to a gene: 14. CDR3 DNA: TGCGCCAGCAGCCCCGGGATGGGACTAGTATCTTCCACCGGGGAGCTGTTTTTT. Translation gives CASSPGMGLVSSTGELFF.

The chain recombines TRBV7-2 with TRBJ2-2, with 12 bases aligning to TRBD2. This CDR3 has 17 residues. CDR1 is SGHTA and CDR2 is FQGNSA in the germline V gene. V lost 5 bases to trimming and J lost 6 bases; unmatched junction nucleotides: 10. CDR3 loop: CASSPYVGLAGPGELFF. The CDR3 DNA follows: TGTGCCAGCAGCCCTTACGTCGGACTAGCGGGGCCCGGGGAGCTGTTTTTT.

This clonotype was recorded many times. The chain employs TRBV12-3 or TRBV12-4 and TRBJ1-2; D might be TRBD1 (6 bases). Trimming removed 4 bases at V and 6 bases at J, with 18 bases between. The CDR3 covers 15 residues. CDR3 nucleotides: TGTGCCAGCAGTTGGTTCCGAGAAAACAGGGATGGCTACACCTTC. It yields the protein CASSWFRENRDGYTF.

The CDR3 loop reads CASSLFMGGKLFF. Here the CDR3 DNA reads TGTGCCAGCAGTTTATTTATGGGAGGAAAACTGTTTTTT. The chain carries TRBV12-3 or TRBV12-4 and TRBJ1-4; D gene uncertain. CDR3 length: 13 residues. Trimming removed 2 bases at V and 10 bases at J, with 11 bases between.

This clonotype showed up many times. The CDR3 DNA reads as TGTGCCAGCAGCTTAGTTGAGACCCAGTACTTC. Translated, it gives CASSLVETQYF. The chain carries TRBV7-2 and TRBJ2-5; D gene unclear. V lost 1 base to trimming and J lost 5 bases, with 2 bases between them. Germline assignment: CDR1 SGHTA and CDR2 FQGNSA. The CDR3 is 11 amino acids.

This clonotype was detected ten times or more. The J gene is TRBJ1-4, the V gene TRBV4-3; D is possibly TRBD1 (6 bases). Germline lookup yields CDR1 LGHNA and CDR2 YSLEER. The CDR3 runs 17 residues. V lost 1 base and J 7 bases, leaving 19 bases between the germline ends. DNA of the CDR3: TGCGCCAGCAGCCAAGCCGCCACAGGGAATGGGGTTGAAAAACTGTTTTTT. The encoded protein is CASSQAATGNGVEKLFF.

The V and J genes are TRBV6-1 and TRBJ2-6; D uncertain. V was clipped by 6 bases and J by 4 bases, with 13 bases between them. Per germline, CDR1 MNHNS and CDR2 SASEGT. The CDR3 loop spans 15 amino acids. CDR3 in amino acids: CASSVGFLGANVLTF. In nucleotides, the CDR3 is TGTGCCAGCAGCGTCGGGTTTCTCGGGGCCAACGTCCTGACTTTC.

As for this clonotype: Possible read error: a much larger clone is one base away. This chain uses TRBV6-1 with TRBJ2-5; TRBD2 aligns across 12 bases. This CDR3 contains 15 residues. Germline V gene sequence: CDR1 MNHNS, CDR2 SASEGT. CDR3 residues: CASSLAGGPQETQHF. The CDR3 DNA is TGTGCCAGCAGCCTAGCGGGAGGGCCCCAAGAGACCCAGCACTTC.

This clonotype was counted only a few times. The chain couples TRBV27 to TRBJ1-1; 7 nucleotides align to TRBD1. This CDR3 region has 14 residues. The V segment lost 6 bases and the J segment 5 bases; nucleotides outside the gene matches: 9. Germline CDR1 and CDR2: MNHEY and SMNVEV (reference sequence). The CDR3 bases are TGTGCCAGCAGCTTCCCGGGACAGCAGACTGAAGCTTTCTTT. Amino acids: CASSFPGQQTEAFF.

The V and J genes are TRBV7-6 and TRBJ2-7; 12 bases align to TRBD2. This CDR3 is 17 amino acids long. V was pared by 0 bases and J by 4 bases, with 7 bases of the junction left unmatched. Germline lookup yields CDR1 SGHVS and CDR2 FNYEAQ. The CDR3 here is CASSLAGLAGGLYEQYF. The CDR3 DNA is TGTGCCAGCAGCTTAGCGGGTCTAGCGGGAGGGCTATACGAGCAGTACTTC.

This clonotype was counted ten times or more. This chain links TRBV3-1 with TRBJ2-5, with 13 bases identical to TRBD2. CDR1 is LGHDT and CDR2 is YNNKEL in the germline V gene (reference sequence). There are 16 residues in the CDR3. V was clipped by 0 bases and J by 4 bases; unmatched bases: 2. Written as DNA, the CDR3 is TGTGCCAGCAGCCAAGAGGGACTAGCGGGAAGAGAGACCCAGTACTTC. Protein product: CASSQEGLAGRETQYF.